This T cell receptor beta chain was sequenced during a study of siplizumab effects on memory and regulatory T cells. A remark on this clone: Its matching antigen is unknown.

Overall study findings and caveats: Mappable CD4+ clones that were alloreactive averaged 68.8% Treg-derived with siplizumab versus approximately 25% in controls. Suppressive function of proliferating Tregs from siplizumab cultures was not confirmed. Few alloreactive clones mapped to unstimulated subsets.

The CDR3 runs to 17 residues. With 3 bases removed from V and 0 bases from J, the gap between germline ends came to 12 bases. CDR1 is MDHEN and CDR2 is SYDVKM in the germline V gene. Roughly 100,000 TCR templates underwent assay in every sample. The repertoire was sequenced with immunoSEQ multiplex PCR; TCRdb's copy has only in-frame clones and lacks some. The sample consists of more than 95,000 clones, about 92% of them appearing once. The specimen was CD4+ T cells sorted from blood. The TCR originated in a human donor in good health. The gene calls are TRBV28 and TRBJ2-6; the D is unclear. The CDR3 loop is CASSLWTASSGANVLTF. CDR3 bases: TGTGCCAGCAGTTTGTGGACCGCCTCCTCTGGGGCCAACGTCCTGACTTTC.